This T cell receptor beta chain was observed in a study of cytotoxic CD8 clonotypes in ibrutinib-treated CLL. The study's findings and limits: Before falling back toward baseline at progression, clonality had risen at the time of ibrutinib response.

T cells were sequenced at a targeted depth of 1 in 200,000 to 1 in 1 million. Method: immunoSEQ multiplex PCR; TCRdb's copy keeps in-frame clones and lacks some. This repertoire shows 150,000 or so clones, about 72% found once; its top ten account for 25% to 30%. The germline V gene encodes CDR1 SGDLS and CDR2 YYNGEE. Trimming removed 3 bases from V and 1 base from J; junction bases left unmatched: 10. This CDR3 comprises 17 residues. Comments on this clone: Its specificity is unknown.

The receptor was derived from a human donor with chronic lymphocytic leukemia. The chain joins TRBV9 to TRBJ2-7, with 10 bases fitting TRBD1. The sample consisted of PBMCs, taken after 12 months of ibrutinib treatment. This CDR3 reads CASSGPDGTGVSYEQYF. The CDR3 DNA reads as TGTGCCAGCAGCGGACCGGACGGGACAGGGGTTTCCTACGAGCAGTACTTC.